Listed here are 29 T cell receptor beta chains from one sample, sequenced in a study of glioma-infiltrating T cells. TCR alpha and beta CDR3 regions were amplified from RNA using iRepertoire nested multiplex PCR. TCRdb re-derived calls from the multiplex PCR reads in MiXCR, one entry per CDR3 protein. The sample has under 200,000 distinct CDR3 sequences; more than 35% are singletons. The specimen was glioma tissue, nonneoplastic brain tissue, or PBMCs (not recorded which). These receptors originate from a human donor with low-grade glioma or glioblastoma, undergoing nonglioma brain surgery, or in good health (not recorded which).

With respect to this clonotype: Possible read error: a much larger clone is one base away. The V and J genes are TRBV20-1 and TRBJ2-1; TRBD2 aligns across 8 bases. The germline V gene encodes CDR1 DFQATT and CDR2 SNEGSKA (reference sequence). The CDR3 is made up of 15 amino acids. This CDR3 reads CSARAPAGAYNEQLF. The DNA for the CDR3 is TGCAGTGCTAGAGCCCCAGCGGGGGCCTACAATGAGCAGTTATTC.

Comments on this clonotype: One end of the junction is discordant with germline, which a read error may explain. This chain joins TRBV20-1 and TRBJ1-2, with D hard to call. Germline CDR1 DFQATT, CDR2 SNEGSKA (reference sequence). CDR3 size: 13 residues. CDR3 sequence (DNA): TGCAGTGCTAGAGAAACCGGGATCTATTGCTACACCTTC. It codes for CSARETGIYCYTF.

This clonotype was seen repeatedly, ten times or more. CDR3 residues: CASSEYQSRPYNEQFF. CDR3 nucleotides: TGTGCCAGCAGTGAGTATCAGTCCAGACCCTACAATGAGCAGTTCTTC. This chain joins TRBV6-1 and TRBJ2-1; the D is unclear. The CDR3 runs to 16 residues. V shed 3 bases and J shed 2 bases, with 14 bases lying between them. Germline V gives CDR1 MNHNS, CDR2 SASEGT.

This clonotype occurred many times. The chain combines TRBV10-3 with TRBJ2-1; D might be TRBD2 (6 bases). This CDR3 contains 14 residues. CDR1 is ENHRY, CDR2 SYGVKD, per germline. Trimming took off 10 bases at V and 5 bases at J, with 18 bases between the two ends. CDR3 DNA sequence: TGTGCCACACGGGGGACGGAGCCGAACAATGAGCAGTTCTTC. It yields the protein CATRGTEPNNEQFF.

Points on this clonotype: This may be a read error: a much more frequent sequence differs by one nucleotide. The rearrangement joins TRBV7-9 to TRBJ1-6; a possible D gene is TRBD1 (6 bases). CDR1 SEHNR and CDR2 FQNEAQ come from the germline V gene (reference sequence). The CDR3 loop spans 16 amino acids. CDR3 coding DNA: TGTGCCAGCAGCTCCCGGACAGCAGGAGGTCATTCAACCCTCCACTTT. Translation gives CASSSRTAGGHSTLHF.

The chain carries TRBV7-9 and TRBJ1-1; weak D call: TRBD1 (5 bases). Looked up from germline, CDR1 is SEHNR and CDR2 is FQNEAQ (reference sequence). Trimming removed 0 bases at V and 1 base at J, with 12 bases between. This CDR3 spans 16 amino acids. CDR3 DNA sequence: TGTGCCAGCAGCTTAGCGTCCGGGACGGGGAACACTGAAGCTTTCTTT. Translated: CASSLASGTGNTEAFF.

This clonotype was detected a few times. The chain couples TRBV2 to TRBJ2-3; D is possibly TRBD1 (6 bases). This CDR3 is 14 amino acids long. Germline V gene data show CDR1 as SNHLY and CDR2 as FYNNEI. V was shortened by 5 bases and J by 6 bases, with 15 bases between the two germline ends. The CDR3, as DNA: TGTGCCAGCAGTCGGGACACAATCGGGGATACGCAGTATTTT. Amino acids: CASSRDTIGDTQYF.

A remark on this clonotype: One junction end disagrees with the germline gene, perhaps due to a read error. The chain has TRBV20-1 and TRBJ2-3, with D unclear. Germline-derived CDR1 and CDR2 are DFQATT and SNEGSKA (reference sequence). The CDR3 is 15 residues long. The DNA of the CDR3 is TGCAGTGCTGCCAGACCACCGGTACGCACAGATAAGCAGTATTTT. Translated, it gives CSAARPPVRTDKQYF.

This clonotype was seen repeatedly, ten times or more. This sequence joins TRBV20-1 and TRBJ2-1; 11 nucleotides align to TRBD2. Germline V gene sequence: CDR1 DFQATT, CDR2 SNEGSKA (reference sequence). This CDR3 is 14 amino acids long. Trimming removed 2 bases from V and 8 bases from J; junction bases left unmatched: 5. The chain's CDR3 is CSARYSGRGHEQFF. DNA for the CDR3: TGCAGTGCTAGATATAGCGGGAGGGGGCATGAGCAGTTCTTC.

About this clonotype: The conserved final phenylalanine or tryptophan is absent from the CDR3, which likely points to a read error. V is TRBV25-1 and J is TRBJ2-5, with 7 bases fitting TRBD1. The CDR3 has 16 residues. Germline loops: CDR1 MGHDK, CDR2 SYGVNS. V gave up 2 bases and J gave up 1 base; unmatched junction bases: 7. The CDR3 is CASSELYRGPQETQYL. CDR3 DNA sequence: TGTGCCAGCAGTGAACTTTACAGGGGTCCCCAAGAGACCCAGTACTTA.

Details on this clonotype: The junction and the germline gene differ at one end; a read error may be behind it. This chain links TRBV2 with TRBJ1-5; no clear D. The germline CDR1 and CDR2 sequences are SNHLY and FYNNEI. CDR3 length: 13 residues. The DNA for the CDR3 is TGTGCCAGCAGTGAACTACGATATCAGCCCCAGAATTTT. Amino acids: CASSELRYQPQNF.

This clonotype was seen a single time. Likely a read error: the CDR3 ends without its conserved phenylalanine or tryptophan. The DNA is omitted, as the CDR3 cannot be located on it reliably, and the CDR3 follows TCRdb's listing. V is TRBV6-1 and J is TRBJ1-5. Germline V CDR1 and CDR2: MNHNS, SASEGT. Inclusive of both ends, the CDR3 amounts to 16 amino acids. CDR3 sequence: CASSEFEKVLNQPRHS.

This clonotype was seen ten or more times. V gene TRBV20-1 combines with J gene TRBJ2-3; 11 nucleotides match TRBD2. From germline, CDR1 is DFQATT and CDR2 SNEGSKA (reference sequence). The CDR3 has 15 amino acids. Trimming at V came to 4 bases and at J to 4 bases, leaving 7 bases not matched to a gene. The chain's CDR3 is CSAIAGGPGADTQYF. The CDR3 DNA is TGCAGTGCTATAGCGGGAGGGCCCGGCGCAGATACGCAGTATTTT.

A word on this clonotype: A junction end diverges from the germline sequence, so it may reflect a read error. The chain carries TRBV18 and TRBJ2-3; D may match TRBD1 or TRBD2 (6 bases each). This CDR3 is built from 17 residues. CDR1 and CDR2 from the germline V gene are KGHSH and LQKENI. CDR3 nucleotide sequence: TGTGCCAGCTCACCACTCCCGGGCGGGATGAGGACAGATACGAAGTATTTT. It codes for CASSPLPGGMRTDTKYF.

This clonotype appeared a few times. The rearrangement links TRBV12-3 or TRBV12-4 to TRBJ1-5, with D possibly being TRBD1 (6 bases). The CDR3 runs to 15 residues. Trimming shortened V by 3 bases and J by 6 bases, and 15 bases separated the two germline ends. The CDR3 DNA sequence: TGTGCCAGCAGTTTCAGGGGCGCGACCAGTCAGCCCCAGCATTTT. It yields the protein CASSFRGATSQPQHF.

This clonotype is a singleton in its sample. This chain connects TRBV12-3 or TRBV12-4 to TRBJ2-2; D perhaps matches TRBD1 (5 bases). The CDR3 has 15 amino acids. Trimming took off 9 bases at V and 4 bases at J, with 18 bases between the two ends. The CDR3 here is CASRPGCAITGELFF. CDR3 sequence (DNA): TGTGCCAGTAGGCCAGGGTGCGCAATCACCGGGGAGCTGTTTTTT.

This clonotype was counted a few times. As DNA, the CDR3 is TGTGCCAGCGACTCTAGCGGGAGGAATGAGCAGTTCTTC. As protein: CASDSSGRNEQFF. The chain recombines TRBV28 with TRBJ2-1; 11 bases are a match to TRBD2. The V gene end was trimmed by 8 bases and the J gene end by 7 bases; junction bases not matched to a gene: 4. Germline V CDR1 and CDR2: MDHEN, SYDVKM. The CDR3 is 13 amino acids.

The sample holds many counts of this clonotype. DNA of the CDR3: TGCAGTGCTAGTGTCGGGATGACCTACGAGCAGTACTTC. Translation gives CSASVGMTYEQYF. This sequence joins TRBV20-1 and TRBJ2-7; the D gene is possibly TRBD2 (5 bases). The CDR3 covers 13 residues. Trimming took 3 bases from V and 2 from J, leaving 11 bases between them. Germline CDR1 DFQATT, CDR2 SNEGSKA (reference sequence).

The sample holds a few counts of this clonotype. The V call is TRBV7-2, the J call TRBJ2-7, with 8 nucleotides matching TRBD1. This CDR3 contains 14 residues. From germline, CDR1 is SGHTA and CDR2 FQGNSA. The ends lost 3 bases at V and 3 bases at J; junction bases unmatched: 4. The CDR3 spells CASSFSGGNYEQYF. For the CDR3, the DNA is TGTGCCAGCAGCTTCTCAGGGGGCAACTACGAGCAGTACTTC.

This clonotype was recorded at least ten times. The chain is built from TRBV20-1 and TRBJ2-7; D remains ambiguous. CDR1 and CDR2 from the germline V gene are DFQATT and SNEGSKA (reference sequence). The CDR3 is made up of 15 amino acids. V lost 3 bases, J lost 0 bases, and 15 bases lay in between. CDR3 coding DNA: TGCAGTGCTAGGGACCGGACCGAAAGCTCCTACGAGCAGTACTTC. This gives the protein CSARDRTESSYEQYF.

Note on this clonotype: A much larger clone lies a single base off, so this may be a read error. This chain links TRBV20-1 with TRBJ2-7, with D possibly TRBD2 on 5 matching bases. CDR3 length equals 14 residues. Germline V lookup: CDR1 DFQATT, CDR2 SNEGSKA (reference sequence). In DNA, the CDR3 is TGCAGTGCTAGCAAGAGCGGTGAGTCCCTAGAGCGGTACTTC. Its protein product is CSASKSGESLERYF.

On this clonotype itself: The junction and the germline gene differ at one end; a read error may be behind it. This chain joins TRBV10-3 and TRBJ2-5, with TRBD2 identical over 10 bases. This CDR3 is built from 17 residues. CDR1 is ENHRY and CDR2 is SYGVKD in the germline V gene. CDR3 sequence reads: CAISESRTSGDQETQHF. For the CDR3, the DNA is TGTGCCATCAGTGAGTCGAGGACTAGCGGCGACCAAGAGACCCAGCACTTC.

This clonotype was observed many times. The J gene is TRBJ2-3, the V gene TRBV2; 12 bases are shared with TRBD2. From germline, CDR1 is SNHLY and CDR2 FYNNEI. The CDR3 has 16 amino acids. Trimming at V came to 4 bases and at J to 4 bases, leaving 6 bases not matched to a gene. DNA for the CDR3: TGTGCCAGCAGTGCCACGACTAGCGGGAGAGCAGATACGCAGTATTTT. This codes for CASSATTSGRADTQYF.

As regards this clonotype: Lacking the conserved final phenylalanine or tryptophan, this CDR3 likely reflects a read error. The chain employs TRBV5-1 and TRBJ2-1; D remains ambiguous. Germline CDR1 reads SGHRS; CDR2 reads YFSETQ. Trimming removed 1 base at V and 1 base at J, with 0 bases between. There are 12 residues in the CDR3. CDR3 sequence: CASSLSYNEQFL. CDR3 nucleotides: TGCGCCAGCAGCTTGTCCTACAATGAGCAGTTCTTA.

Comments on this clonotype: A much larger clone is a single base away; this may be a read error. This chain joins TRBV20-1 and TRBJ2-7; 11 bases map to TRBD2. This CDR3 has 14 residues. Germline V gene sequence: CDR1 DFQATT, CDR2 SNEGSKA (reference sequence). Trimming removed 7 bases from V and 5 bases from J; junction bases left unmatched: 10. The CDR3 DNA is TGCAGTGATAGGGATAGCGGGAGGGTCCACGAGCAGTACTTC. Residues: CSDRDSGRVHEQYF.

The sample holds many counts of this clonotype. This rearrangement joins TRBV27 to TRBJ2-7; D is unclear. The germline V gene has CDR1 MNHEY and CDR2 SMNVEV (reference sequence). The CDR3 is made up of 15 amino acids. V lost 7 bases to trimming and J lost 3 bases, with 19 bases between them. DNA for the CDR3: TGTGCCAGCACCCCTCTAAGGGCAGGAGTCTACGAGCAGTACTTC. This sequence encodes CASTPLRAGVYEQYF.

This clonotype was observed once. This rearrangement joins TRBV12-3 or TRBV12-4 to TRBJ2-1; 11 bases line up with TRBD2. J lost 7 bases, V lost 6 bases, and 8 bases had no gene match. The CDR3 contains 15 residues. The DNA for the CDR3 is TGTGCCAGCAGAGTAGCGGGAGGGGGAGGGAATGAGCAGTTCTTC. This codes for CASRVAGGGGNEQFF.

The gene calls are TRBV25-1 and TRBJ1-1, with D unclear. The germline V gene encodes CDR1 MGHDK and CDR2 SYGVNS. V lost 6 bases and J 3 bases, leaving 8 bases between the germline ends. This CDR3 spans 12 amino acids. The CDR3 region is CASRGLYTEAFF. The CDR3 DNA sequence: TGTGCCAGCAGGGGGTTGTACACTGAAGCTTTCTTT.

This clonotype was detected many times. The chain uses TRBV20-1 and TRBJ2-1; TRBD2 aligns across 7 bases. The CDR3 contains 10 residues. Germline CDR1 reads DFQATT; CDR2 reads SNEGSKA (reference sequence). The V and J ends lost 6 bases and 10 bases, in that order; junction bases with no gene match: 3. CDR3 in DNA: TGCAGTGCAAGGACTAGGGAGCAGTTCTTC. Translated, it gives CSARTREQFF.